This T cell receptor (beta chain) was documented in a study of T cells in Graves' hyperthyroidism and ophthalmopathy. The TCR beta CDR3 regions underwent amplification using RNA transcripts as the source. HTBI primers were used for first-round RT-PCR of the TCR CDR3. TCRdb passed the multiplex PCR reads through MiXCR, listing each CDR3 protein once. The sample holds hundreds of thousands of distinct CDR3 sequences; more than 12% are singletons and the top ten take approximately 32%. This clonotype was seen many times. There are 12 residues in the CDR3. Between the trimmed V and J ends, which lost 7 bases and 1 base, there was a span of 11 bases. CDR1 SQVTM and CDR2 ANQGSEA come from the germline V gene.

This TCR was recovered from a woman aged 30 to 39 with Graves' hyperthyroidism. The sample consisted of blood. This chain connects TRBV29-1 to TRBJ2-7; TRBD2 is a possible D gene (6 bases). DNA of the CDR3: TGCAGCGCCGGACGGGAGTCCTACGAGCAGTACTTC. The encoded protein is CSAGRESYEQYF.